This T cell receptor (beta chain) was observed in a study of cytomegalovirus exposure and HLA in healthy donors. Findings of the study overall: TCR beta V- and J-gene trimming was later associated with a missense DCLRE1C variant. Altogether, 170 or so TCR beta chains were recorded as cytomegalovirus-associated.

The CDR3 sequence is 17 residues long. Germline CDR1 MGHRA, CDR2 YSYEKL. The J segment lost 5 bases and the V segment lost 4 bases, leaving 14 bases of the junction unmatched. The PCR used 60 Vbeta and 13 Jbeta primers. This table comes from immunoSEQ multiplex PCR, and its TCRdb copy is limited to in-frame clones, with some not included. The table lists 100,000 to 150,000 clones, about 80% of them singletons. Comment on this clone: Its matching antigen is unknown.

V and J are TRBV4-1 and TRBJ2-3, with 8 positions matching TRBD2. Sequenced sample: PBMCs. The receptor was isolated from a woman in her thirties or forties in good health and CMV-seropositive. The CDR3 DNA sequence: TGCGCCAGCAGCCGAGGAGATCACGCGGGAGGAGGAGATACGCAGTATTTT. Translation: CASSRGDHAGGGDTQYF.